This T cell receptor beta chain came from a study of identical twins. Germline V gives CDR1 SNHLY, CDR2 FYNNEI. The CDR3 length is 14 residues. J lost 6 bases, V lost 4 bases, and 5 bases had no gene match. One entry per CDR3 protein, called by TCRdb with MiXCR from the 5' RACE reads. The sample contains 400,000 to 500,000 distinct CDR3 sequences, 14% of which appear only once. This clonotype was detected a few times. The target antigen is unknown. General observations from the study: There were fewer insertions in abundant cord blood beta clonotypes, but memory repertoires showed no such pattern.

The data were also submitted as part of a second study, on yellow fever vaccine responses in identical twins.

The source material was CD4+ T cells sorted from blood. This clonotype was obtained from a woman between 18 and 30 years old in good health. The chain couples TRBV2 to TRBJ2-1, with 8 bases lining up with TRBD2. Here the CDR3 DNA reads TGTGCCAGCAGTGGGGCTCTAGCGGGCAATGAGCAGTTCTTC. It translates to CASSGALAGNEQFF.